There are a few counts of the clone carrying this TCR beta chain. The CDR3 runs to 16 residues. V lost 6 bases and J lost 8; bases outside the gene matches: 12. Germline lookup yields CDR1 MNHEY and CDR2 SVGEGT. The data originate from a study of blood T cells in healthy people across ages. For the study at large: Template switching retrieved approximately one barcoded beta molecule for each two T cells.

Combining a sample-barcoded 5' primer with a J-beta primer mix, a second PCR ran for roughly 7 to 11 cycles. One entry per CDR3 protein results from TCRdb running MiXCR on the 5' RACE reads. Of about 800,000 distinct CDR3 sequences listed, approximately 25% are singletons. This sample also belongs to another study, concerning T cells of mothers and their children. That publication notes: It was found that thymic selection shapes TCR recombination output similarly in related and unrelated pairs.

Sequenced input: blood. The chain couples TRBV6-2 or TRBV6-3 to TRBJ2-1; 11 bases line up with TRBD2. This clonotype originated in a boy aged 5-17 years in good health. CDR3 sequence reads: CASRLPSGSGRDEQFF. For the CDR3, the DNA is TGTGCCAGCAGACTCCCCTCTGGTAGCGGGAGGGATGAGCAGTTCTTC.